This is a list of T cell receptor beta chains from one sample in a study of CD8+ T cells in alopecia areata. Some clones are missing from TCRdb's copy, which holds only in-frame ones; the method was immunoSEQ multiplex PCR. The table lists around 190,000 clones, 56% of them singletons. The sample comprised CD8+ T cells sorted from blood. All receptors come from a human donor in good health. The CDR3 runs from the conserved cysteine through the conserved F or W. A D gene is named only where the DNA matches it firmly. Some rows mark clone size as missing; the rest say once, few, many or name a class of expanded clone.

j_call | clone_size | v_call | d_call | cdr3_nt | cdr3_aa
TRBJ2-3 | . | TRBV4-1 | . | TGCGCCAGCAGCCCGGGGGACCGCACAGATACGCAGTATTTT | CASSPGDRTDTQYF
TRBJ2-7 | . | TRBV9 | . | TGTGCCAGCAGCGTCGGAACAGGGCCGTCCTACGAGCAGTACTTC | CASSVGTGPSYEQYF
TRBJ1-1 | . | TRBV4-1 | . | TGCGCCAGCAGCCAATCCAGCCTACTGAACACTGAAGCTTTCTTT | CASSQSSLLNTEAFF
TRBJ2-2 | . | TRBV30 | . | TGTGCCTGGAGTTTAGGCAACGGGGAGCTGTTTTTT | CAWSLGNGELFF
TRBJ2-7 | . | TRBV29-1 | . | TGCAGCGTTACCTACAGCTCCTACGAGCAGTACTTC | CSVTYSSYEQYF
TRBJ1-2 | few | TRBV7-9 | TRBD1 | TGTGCCAGCAGCTTAACGGGACAGGGAAACTATGGCTACACCTTC | CASSLTGQGNYGYTF
TRBJ2-7 | few | TRBV5-6 | . | TGTGCCAGCAGCACAGGGGACTCCCTCTACGAGCAGTACTTC | CASSTGDSLYEQYF
TRBJ2-1 | . | TRBV4-1 | TRBD2 | TGCGCCAGCAGCCAAGTTAGCGGGGGGTACAATGAGCAGTTCTTC | CASSQVSGGYNEQFF
TRBJ2-7 | . | TRBV29-1 | . | TGCAGCGTTGTCGGAAGAAGCTCCTACGAGCAGTACTTC | CSVVGRSSYEQYF
TRBJ1-1 | . | TRBV5-6 | TRBD1 | TGTGCCAGCAGCTGGGGGACAGGGGAAGCTTTCTTT | CASSWGTGEAFF
TRBJ2-5 | few | TRBV5-4 | TRBD1 | TGTGCCAGCAGCTCTTACGGGACAGTCCAAGAGACCCAGTACTTC | CASSSYGTVQETQYF
TRBJ2-5 | . | TRBV7-9 | . | TGTGCCAGCAGCCCATGGACAGACCAAGAGACCCAGTACTTC | CASSPWTDQETQYF
TRBJ2-5 | . | TRBV29-1 | TRBD1 | TGCAGCGTTATACCACAGGGGTACCAAGAGACCCAGTACTTC | CSVIPQGYQETQYF
TRBJ1-2 | . | TRBV12-5 | TRBD1 | TGTGCTAGTGGTTTGAAGGGGGCATTCTATGGCTACACCTTC | CASGLKGAFYGYTF
TRBJ1-2 | . | TRBV27 | . | TGTGCCAGCGGGGGGCGTGAGAGGGAAGGCTACACCTTC | CASGGREREGYTF
TRBJ2-1 | . | TRBV5-6 | . | TGTGCCAGCAGCTTTGGACAGTGGGCCTCTAATGAGCAGTTCTTC | CASSFGQWASNEQFF
TRBJ2-1 | . | TRBV4-1 | . | TGCGCCAGCAGCCGAAACAGGGCGAGCTCCTACAATGAGCAGTTCTTC | CASSRNRASSYNEQFF
TRBJ1-1 | . | TRBV29-1 | . | TGCAGCGCCCCCCATTGCAGTCACACTGAAGCTTTCTTT | CSAPHCSHTEAFF
TRBJ2-5 | few | TRBV7-6 | . | TGTGCCAGCAGCTTGTACTCTGGGGAGACCCAGTACTTC | CASSLYSGETQYF
TRBJ2-3 | . | TRBV6-5 | TRBD2 | TGTGCCAGCACCCCACTAGCGGGGGGCACAGATACGCAGTATTTT | CASTPLAGGTDTQYF
TRBJ2-6 | few | TRBV29-1 | . | TGCAGCGTTGAAGACGGCGGGAGGGCCAACGTCCTGACTTTC | CSVEDGGRANVLTF
TRBJ2-1 | . | TRBV27 | . | TGTGCCAGCAGTCTCCGGGACGGCCCCTTCAATGAGCAGTTCTTC | CASSLRDGPFNEQFF
TRBJ1-1 | . | TRBV7-8 | . | TGTGCCAGCAGCTTAGATGCGTTTAAGGGGGAAGCTTTCTTT | CASSLDAFKGEAFF
TRBJ2-7 | few | TRBV30 | . | TGTGCCTGGAGTGTGACTGGCCCCTACGAGCAGTACTTC | CAWSVTGPYEQYF
TRBJ1-1 | . | TRBV6-6 | . | TGTGCCAGCAGATCTAACACTGAAGCTTTCTTT | CASRSNTEAFF
TRBJ2-1 | few | TRBV5-4 | . | TGTGCCAGCAGCGATACACCCAACGGCAGGGTAAATGAGCAGTTCTTC | CASSDTPNGRVNEQFF
TRBJ2-5 | . | TRBV9 | TRBD2 | TGTGCCAGCAGCGTAGTAGGAGGGGAGGGAGAGACCCAGTACTTC | CASSVVGGEGETQYF
TRBJ1-1 | . | TRBV9 | . | TGTGCCAGCACCGGAGGGGGGAACACTGAAGCTTTCTTT | CASTGGGNTEAFF
TRBJ2-5 | once | TRBV15 | . | TGTGCCACCAGCGGACGGGGGTGGGAGACCCAGTACTTC | CATSGRGWETQYF
TRBJ2-2 | . | TRBV15 | . | TGTGCCACCAGCAGAACTAGTGGGTCCACCGGGGAGCTGTTTTTT | CATSRTSGSTGELFF
TRBJ2-5 | . | TRBV25-1 | . | TGTGCCAGCAGTGAATGGGGGAGCTTCGAAGAGACCCAGTACTTC | CASSEWGSFEETQYF
TRBJ1-5 | . | TRBV14 | . | TGTGCCAGCAGCCAAGTAAAGGAAAAGGGACAGCCCCAGCATTTT | CASSQVKEKGQPQHF
TRBJ2-1 | . | TRBV30 | . | TGTGCCTGGAGTGTACTTGGGCTTGAGCAGTTCTTC | CAWSVLGLEQFF
TRBJ1-2 | once | TRBV27 | TRBD1 | TGTGCCAGCAGTTCCTTCGGGACAGGGGGCTACACCTTC | CASSSFGTGGYTF
TRBJ1-1 | . | TRBV9 | . | TGTGCCAGCAGCCCCCAGGGACGAACGGCTGAAGCTTTCTTT | CASSPQGRTAEAFF
TRBJ2-7 | . | TRBV28 | TRBD1 | TGTGCCAGCAGTTCCACCGCGACAGGGTGGGAGCAGTACTTC | CASSSTATGWEQYF
TRBJ2-3 | . | TRBV9 | TRBD1 | TGTGCCAGCAGCGGGACAGGGTCTGCAGATACGCAGTATTTT | CASSGTGSADTQYF
TRBJ1-2 | . | TRBV19 | TRBD1 | TGTGCCAGTAGTATAGATTGGGCGACAGGGGTCAACTATGGCTACACCTTC | CASSIDWATGVNYGYTF
TRBJ1-5 | . | TRBV15 | . | TGTGCCACCAGCTGGACCACAGGACAGCCCCAGCATTTT | CATSWTTGQPQHF
TRBJ1-2 | . | TRBV29-1 | TRBD1 | TGCAGCATCCGGACAGGGAGCTATGGCTACACCTTC | CSIRTGSYGYTF
TRBJ2-7 | once | TRBV13 | TRBD1 | TGTGCCAGCAGCTCGGACAGGAGAGACTACGAGCAGTACTTC | CASSSDRRDYEQYF